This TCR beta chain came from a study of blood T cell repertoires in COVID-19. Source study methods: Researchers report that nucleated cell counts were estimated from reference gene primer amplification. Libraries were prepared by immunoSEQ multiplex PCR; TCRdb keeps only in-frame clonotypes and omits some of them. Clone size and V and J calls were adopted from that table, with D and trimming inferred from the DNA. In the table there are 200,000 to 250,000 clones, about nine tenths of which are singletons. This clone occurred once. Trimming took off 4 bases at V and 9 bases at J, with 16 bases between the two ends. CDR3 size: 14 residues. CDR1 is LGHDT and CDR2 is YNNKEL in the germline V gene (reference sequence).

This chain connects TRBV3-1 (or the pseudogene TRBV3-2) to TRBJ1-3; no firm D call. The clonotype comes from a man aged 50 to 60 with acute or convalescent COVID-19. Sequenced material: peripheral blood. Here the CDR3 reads CASSPPGVKGTIYF. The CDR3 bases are TGTGCCAGCAGCCCCCCGGGAGTCAAGGGCACCATATATTTT.